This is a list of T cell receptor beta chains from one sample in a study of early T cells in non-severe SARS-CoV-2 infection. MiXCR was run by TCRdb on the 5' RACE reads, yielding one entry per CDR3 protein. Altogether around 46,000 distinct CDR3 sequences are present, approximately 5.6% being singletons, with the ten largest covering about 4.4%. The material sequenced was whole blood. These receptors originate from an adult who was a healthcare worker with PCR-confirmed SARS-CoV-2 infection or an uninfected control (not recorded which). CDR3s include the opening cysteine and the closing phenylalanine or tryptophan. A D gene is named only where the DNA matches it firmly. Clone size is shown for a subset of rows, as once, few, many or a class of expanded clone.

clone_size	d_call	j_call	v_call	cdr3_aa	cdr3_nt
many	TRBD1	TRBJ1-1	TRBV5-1	CASSWGQGDTEAFF	TGCGCCAGCAGCTGGGGACAGGGGGATACTGAAGCTTTCTTT
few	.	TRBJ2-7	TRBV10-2	CASSEGMGYEQYF	TGCGCCAGCAGTGAAGGTATGGGGTACGAGCAGTACTTC
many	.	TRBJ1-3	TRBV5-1	CASSLAEVNSGNTIYF	TGCGCCAGCAGCTTGGCCGAGGTGAACTCTGGAAACACCATATATTTT
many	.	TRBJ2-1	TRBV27	CASILQGTLKAGAAYNEQFF	TGTGCCAGCATTCTTCAGGGGACACTGAAGGCGGGGGCGGCGTACAATGAGCAGTTCTTC
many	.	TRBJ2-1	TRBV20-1	CSAREARVNRGNEQFF	TGCAGTGCTAGAGAGGCTCGCGTAAATCGGGGCAATGAGCAGTTCTTC
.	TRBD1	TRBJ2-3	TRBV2	CASSSQGWDTQYF	TGTGCCAGCAGCTCACAGGGGTGGGATACGCAGTATTTT
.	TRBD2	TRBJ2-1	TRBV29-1	CSVGKAGVRVNEQFF	TGCAGCGTCGGTAAAGCGGGAGTTAGGGTCAATGAGCAGTTCTTC
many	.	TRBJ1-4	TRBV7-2	CASSPLPGTAEKLFF	TGTGCCAGCAGCCCCCTCCCCGGGACGGCTGAAAAACTGTTTTTT
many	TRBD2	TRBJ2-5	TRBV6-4	CASSESLAGQETQYF	TGTGCCAGCAGTGAGTCACTAGCGGGGCAAGAGACCCAGTACTTC
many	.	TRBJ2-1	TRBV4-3	CASSLHRYNEQFF	TGCGCCAGCAGCCTCCACCGGTACAATGAGCAGTTCTTC
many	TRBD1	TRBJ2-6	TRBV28	CASRPTGISGANVLTF	TGTGCCAGCAGGCCGACAGGGATCTCTGGGGCCAACGTCCTGACTTTC
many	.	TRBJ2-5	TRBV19	CASSTGTGETQYF	TGTGCCAGTAGTACAGGGACCGGAGAGACCCAGTACTTC
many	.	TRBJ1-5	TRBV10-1	CASSVIISNQPQHF	TGCGCCAGCAGTGTTATAATTAGCAATCAGCCCCAGCATTTT
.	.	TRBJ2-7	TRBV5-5	CASSPGGSGDYYEQYF	TGTGCCAGCAGCCCAGGGGGGAGCGGGGACTACTACGAGCAGTACTTC
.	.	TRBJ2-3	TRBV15	CATSREAGTLTDTQYF	TGTGCCACCAGCAGAGAGGCAGGGACTCTCACAGATACGCAGTATTTT
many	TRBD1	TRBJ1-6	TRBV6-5	CASRRQGSVNNSPLHF	TGTGCCAGCAGACGACAGGGGAGTGTCAATAATTCACCCCTCCACTTT
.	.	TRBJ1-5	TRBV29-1	CSVVVGGNSNQPQHF	TGCAGCGTTGTTGTGGGCGGGAATAGCAATCAGCCCCAGCATTTT
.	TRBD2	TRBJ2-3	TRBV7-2	CASSSTSGNTDTQYF	TGTGCCAGCAGCTCGACTAGCGGGAACACAGATACGCAGTATTTT
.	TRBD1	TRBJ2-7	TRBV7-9	CASSSWTGGTEQYF	TGTGCCAGCAGCTCATGGACAGGGGGGACCGAGCAGTACTTC
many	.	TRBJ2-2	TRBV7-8	CVAGQTNTGELFF	TGTGTAGCGGGACAGACGAACACCGGGGAGCTGTTTTTT
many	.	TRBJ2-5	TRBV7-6	CASSQLVPETQYF	TGTGCCAGCAGCCAACTAGTACCAGAGACCCAGTACTTC
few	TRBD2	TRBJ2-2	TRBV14	CASSRRLARASNTGELFF	TGTGCCAGCAGCCGCCGACTAGCGAGAGCTTCGAACACCGGGGAGCTGTTTTTT
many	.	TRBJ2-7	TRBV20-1	CSAGKQGYEQYF	TGCAGTGCTGGCAAACAGGGCTACGAGCAGTACTTC
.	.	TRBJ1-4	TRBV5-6	CASSLMSRGRETKEKLFF	TGTGCCAGCAGCTTGATGTCCAGGGGTAGAGAGACTAAAGAAAAACTGTTTTTT
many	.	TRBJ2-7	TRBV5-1	CASRPDSAYEQYF	TGCGCCAGCAGACCTGACAGCGCCTACGAGCAGTACTTC
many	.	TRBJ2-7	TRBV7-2	CASSLRRGRSYEQYF	TGTGCCAGCAGCTTACGGCGCGGACGCTCCTACGAGCAGTACTTC
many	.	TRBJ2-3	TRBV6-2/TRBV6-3	CASSYGGVEVDTDTQYF	TGTGCCAGCAGCTATGGGGGCGTGGAGGTGGACACAGATACGCAGTATTTT
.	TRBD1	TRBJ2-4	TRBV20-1	CSASGDRGLKNIQYF	TGCAGTGCTAGCGGGGACAGGGGACTTAAAAACATTCAGTACTTC
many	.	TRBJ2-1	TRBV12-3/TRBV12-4	CASSPRQGRENEQFF	TGTGCCAGCAGCCCCCGACAGGGCCGGGAGAATGAGCAGTTCTTC
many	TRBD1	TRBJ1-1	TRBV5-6	CASSRTGSQAFF	TGTGCCAGCAGCAGGACAGGGAGTCAAGCTTTCTTT
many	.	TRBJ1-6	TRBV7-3	CASSLGRDGSPLHF	TGTGCCAGCAGCTTGGGCAGGGATGGATCACCCCTCCACTTT
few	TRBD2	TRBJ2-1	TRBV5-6	CASSLGLAVYNEQFF	TGTGCCAGCAGCTTGGGACTAGCGGTCTACAATGAGCAGTTCTTC
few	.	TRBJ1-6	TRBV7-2	CASSFWQGNSPLHF	TGTGCCAGCAGCTTCTGGCAGGGCAATTCACCCCTCCACTTT
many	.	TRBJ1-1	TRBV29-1	CSAAQLRVNTEAFF	TGCAGCGCTGCACAACTGAGAGTGAACACTGAAGCTTTCTTT
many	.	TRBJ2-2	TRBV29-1	CSVDRYSTGELFF	TGCAGCGTTGATCGGTATTCCACCGGGGAGCTGTTTTTT
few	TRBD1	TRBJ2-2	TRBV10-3	CAIKTGGDSGELFF	TGTGCCATCAAGACAGGGGGCGATTCCGGGGAGCTGTTTTTT
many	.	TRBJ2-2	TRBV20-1	CSAGRSGLGTGELFF	TGCAGTGCTGGGAGGAGCGGGTTAGGCACCGGGGAGCTGTTTTTT
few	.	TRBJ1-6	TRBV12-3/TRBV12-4	CASSLRTDRNSPLHF	TGTGCCAGCAGTTTACGGACAGATCGGAACTCACCCCTCCACTTT
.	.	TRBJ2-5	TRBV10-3	CAISEGGTQYF	TGTGCCATCAGTGAAGGTGGGACCCAGTACTTC
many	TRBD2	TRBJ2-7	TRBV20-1	CSAALAGGTYEQYF	TGCAGTGCTGCCCTAGCGGGAGGCACCTACGAGCAGTACTTC
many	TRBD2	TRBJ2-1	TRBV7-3	CASSLALSSGGLPRNEQFF	TGTGCCAGCAGCTTAGCCCTTTCTAGCGGGGGGCTTCCCCGGAATGAGCAGTTCTTC
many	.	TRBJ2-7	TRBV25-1	CASSPGLISSYEQYF	TGTGCCAGCAGCCCAGGTCTAATAAGCTCCTACGAGCAGTACTTC
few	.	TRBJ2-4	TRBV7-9	CASSLSSLAAWVGAKNIQYF	TGTGCCAGCAGCTTAAGTTCTTTAGCCGCCTGGGTCGGGGCCAAAAACATTCAGTACTTC
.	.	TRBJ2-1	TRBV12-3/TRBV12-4	CASSPGGYEQFF	TGTGCCAGCAGCCCAGGTGGCTATGAGCAGTTCTTC
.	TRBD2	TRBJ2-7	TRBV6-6	CASSQGTSAYEQYF	TGTGCCAGCAGCCAGGGGACTAGCGCTTACGAGCAGTACTTC
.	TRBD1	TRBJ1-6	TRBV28	CASSPRTGAGTYNSPLHF	TGTGCCAGCAGTCCACGTACAGGGGCCGGCACCTATAATTCACCCCTCCACTTT
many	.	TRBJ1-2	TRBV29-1	CSVEGEGRRNYGYTF	TGCAGCGTTGAGGGTGAGGGACGGAGAAACTATGGCTACACCTTC